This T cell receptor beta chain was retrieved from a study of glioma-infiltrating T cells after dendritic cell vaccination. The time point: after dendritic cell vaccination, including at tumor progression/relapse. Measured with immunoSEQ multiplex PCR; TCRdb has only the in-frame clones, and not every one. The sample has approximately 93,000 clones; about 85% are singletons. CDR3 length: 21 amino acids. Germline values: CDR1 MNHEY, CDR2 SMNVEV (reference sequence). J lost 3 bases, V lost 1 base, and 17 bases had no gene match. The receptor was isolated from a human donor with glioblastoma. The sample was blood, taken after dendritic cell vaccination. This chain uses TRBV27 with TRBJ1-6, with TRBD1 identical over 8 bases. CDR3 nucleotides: TGTGCCAGCAGTTTATGGGTGTATCCTTCACAGGGGGGGTACTATAATTCACCCCTCCACTTT. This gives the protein CASSLWVYPSQGGYYNSPLHF.